Listed here are 10 T cell receptor beta chains from one sample, sequenced in a study of blood T cell repertoires in COVID-19. Produced via immunoSEQ multiplex PCR; TCRdb's table is partial and in-frame only. This table holds approximately 120,000 clones, around 89% found once. The sequenced material came from peripheral blood. The receptors shown here come from a human donor with acute or convalescent COVID-19. The donor label of this sample is uncertain.

With respect to this clone: A junction boundary mismatches the germline segment, possibly from a read error. V gene TRBV2 combines with J gene TRBJ1-5; D may be TRBD1 (6 bases). Germline V gives CDR1 SNHLY, CDR2 FYNNEI. The CDR3 sequence is 12 residues long. The CDR3, as DNA: TGTGCCTGCAGTCAGGGGCCTGAGCCCCAGCATTTT. The encoded protein is CACSQGPEPQHF.

CDR3 bases: TGTGCCAGCTCAGCGACTCTGCAAGAGACCCAGTACTTC. Its translation: CASSATLQETQYF. V gene TRBV18 combines with J gene TRBJ2-5; D is ambiguous. V lost 5 bases and J lost 2, with 9 bases in between. The germline V gene has CDR1 KGHSH and CDR2 LQKENI. The CDR3 has 13 amino acids.

The chain couples TRBV28 to TRBJ1-2, with D tentatively TRBD1 (6 bases). V was cut by 10 bases and J by 4 bases, with 16 bases left in between. There are 13 residues in the CDR3. The germline gives CDR1 MDHEN, CDR2 SYDVKM. Written as DNA, the CDR3 is TGTGCCATAGGCCGGGACACTGGCTATGGCTACACCTTC. Its protein product is CAIGRDTGYGYTF.

The chain joins TRBV6-2 or TRBV6-3 to TRBJ1-3; 8 positions match TRBD1. The CDR3 totals 18 residues. J lost 0 bases, V lost 5 bases, and 12 bases had no gene match. The germline gives CDR1 MNHEY, CDR2 SVGEGT. In DNA form, the CDR3 reads TGTGCCAGCAGTCGTGACCCGACAGGGGAAGTCTCTGGAAACACCATATATTTT. Its translation: CASSRDPTGEVSGNTIYF.

V usage is TRBV21-1 and J usage is TRBJ2-3; the D call TRBD2 from the table was never checked on the DNA. TRBV21-1 is listed as a pseudogene. CDR3 size: 17 residues. In nucleotides, the CDR3 is TGTGCCAGCAGCAAAAGCGTCACTCTAGCGGGGGGCCTCCGGGGATATTTT. Its protein product is CASSKSVTLAGGLRGYF.

This clone was seen once. The V call is TRBV5-4, the J call TRBJ2-7; TRBD1 matches at 8 bases. Per germline, CDR1 SGHNT and CDR2 YYREEE (reference sequence). V lost 2 bases and J lost 6; bases outside the gene matches: 4. The CDR3 is made up of 13 amino acids. CDR3 in DNA: TGTGCCAGCAGCTTCCAGGGGGCGGGCGAGCAGTACTTC. It translates to CASSFQGAGEQYF.

The V gene is TRBV5-1, the J gene TRBJ1-6, with 7 bases aligning to TRBD1. From germline, CDR1 is SGHRS and CDR2 YFSETQ. The CDR3 has 12 residues. The V and J ends lost 4 bases and 12 bases, in that order; junction bases with no gene match: 4. The CDR3 is CASSTNRGPLHF. CDR3 DNA: TGCGCCAGCAGCACAAACAGGGGACCCCTCCACTTT.

This rearrangement joins TRBV18 to TRBJ1-2, with no clear D. Germline assignment: CDR1 KGHSH and CDR2 LQKENI. CDR3 length equals 14 residues. V was cut by 0 bases and J by 4 bases, with 9 bases left in between. The CDR3 sequence is CASSPPSGVYGYTF. Written as DNA, the CDR3 is TGTGCCAGCTCACCACCGTCCGGAGTCTATGGCTACACCTTC.

The V gene is TRBV6-5, the J gene TRBJ2-1; the match to TRBD2 covers 8 bases. CDR1 and CDR2 (germline): MNHEY, SVGAGI. J was trimmed by 8 bases and V by 0 bases; bases with no gene match: 9. This CDR3 has 16 amino acids. CDR3 residues: CASSYSLAERVDEQFF. DNA for the CDR3: TGTGCCAGCAGTTACTCACTAGCGGAAAGGGTCGATGAGCAGTTCTTC.

The chain employs TRBV4-2 and TRBJ1-5; 10 bases match TRBD1. V dropped 3 bases and J dropped 2; count of bases not matched to a gene: 4. The CDR3 is 16 amino acids. In germline, CDR1 is LGHNA, CDR2 YNFKEQ. The CDR3 bases are TGTGCCAGCAGCCACCGGGACAGGGGAGGCAATCAGCCCCAGCATTTT. Translated, it gives CASSHRDRGGNQPQHF.